A single sample gave rise to the 12 T cell receptor beta chains below, sequenced in a study of shared clonotypes between healthy human individuals. The table came from immunoSEQ multiplex PCR; TCRdb's copy has only in-frame clones and leaves some out. The table lists approximately 1.5 million clones, 95% to 99% of them singletons, with roughly 0.45% in the top ten. The sample comprised naive CD4+ T cells sorted from blood. Subset reported: CD45RA+ positively selected. All receptors derive from a man aged 25 to 45 in good health.

This clone was seen just once. The chain is built from TRBV4-2 and TRBJ1-1; D is uncertain. The germline V gene encodes CDR1 LGHNA and CDR2 YNFKEQ. This CDR3 is 15 amino acids long. Trimming left V 1 base short and J 1 base short, with 10 bases between. DNA of the CDR3: TGTGCCAGCAGCCAAGCCGCGGTCGGGAACACTGAAGCTTTCTTT. Its translation: CASSQAAVGNTEAFF.

Turning to this clone: Other DNA sequences within the sample encode an identical CDR3. The chain joins TRBV28 to TRBJ1-5; D is ambiguous. This CDR3 is built from 11 residues. The germline V and J ends were trimmed by 5 bases and 4 bases, with 3 bases remaining between them. Germline CDR1 and CDR2: MDHEN and SYDVKM. In nucleotides, the CDR3 is TGTGCCAGCAGTAGGAATCAGCCCCAGCATTTT. This codes for CASSRNQPQHF.

The chain employs TRBV4-3 and TRBJ1-1; no clear D gene. V dropped 4 bases and J dropped 1 base, with 7 bases sitting between them. This CDR3 contains 13 residues. Germline CDR1 LGHNA, CDR2 YSLEER. The CDR3: CASSRTWNTEAFF. CDR3 nucleotide sequence: TGCGCCAGCAGCCGAACCTGGAACACTGAAGCTTTCTTT.

The genes are TRBV5-4 and TRBJ2-7; the D is unclear. The CDR3 is 14 residues long. V was clipped by 3 bases and J by 2 bases, with 12 bases between them. Germline values: CDR1 SGHNT, CDR2 YYREEE (reference sequence). Here the CDR3 reads CASSSPGRPYEQYF. The CDR3 DNA reads as TGTGCCAGCAGCTCGCCCGGGCGACCCTACGAGCAGTACTTC.

V and J are TRBV5-6 and TRBJ2-5, with D possibly TRBD2 on 6 matching bases. V shed 6 bases and J shed 5 bases, with 11 bases lying between them. The CDR3 length is 12 residues. Germline V CDR1 and CDR2: SGHDT, YYEEEE. CDR3 DNA: TGTGCCAGCACCCGACTAGTGGAGACCCAGTACTTC. Protein sequence: CASTRLVETQYF.

The chain employs TRBV21-1 and TRBJ2-1; the table's TRBD1 call for D was not verified on the DNA. TRBV21-1 is a pseudogene. This CDR3 spans 15 amino acids. The CDR3 is CASSLTGGSYNEQFF. The CDR3 bases are TGTGCCAGCAGCCTAACAGGGGGCTCCTACAATGAGCAGTTCTTC.

V and J are TRBV2 and TRBJ2-2; D is ambiguous. In germline, CDR1 is SNHLY, CDR2 FYNNEI. Trimming cost V 0 bases and J 7 bases, with 6 bases left between them. This CDR3 has 13 residues. The CDR3 reads CASSEALGGELFF. CDR3 bases: TGTGCCAGCAGTGAAGCGCTGGGCGGGGAGCTGTTTTTT.

This chain uses TRBV11-2 with TRBJ2-3; no firm D call. Germline V gene lookup returns CDR1 SGHAT and CDR2 FQNNGV. Trimming removed 2 bases from V and 4 bases from J, with 7 bases in between. CDR3 length: 13 residues. The CDR3 is CASSLRRADTQYF. CDR3 nucleotides: TGTGCCAGCAGCTTAAGACGGGCAGATACGCAGTATTTT. Combining the CDR3 with reference TRBV11-2 and TRBJ2-3 gives the whole variable domain EAGVAQSPRYKIIEKRQSVAFWCNPISGHATLYWYQQILGQGPKLLIQFQNNGVVDDSQLPKDRFSAERLKGVDSTLKIQPAKLEDSAVYLCASSLRRADTQYFGPGTRLTVL.

This chain uses TRBV29-1 with TRBJ1-2; no firm D call. The CDR3 has 11 residues. CDR1 is SQVTM and CDR2 is ANQGSEA in the germline V gene. CDR3 amino acids: CFSGIAGGYTF. The CDR3 region has the DNA TGCTTCTCAGGTATTGCCGGTGGCTACACCTTC.

The chain carries TRBV9 and TRBJ1-3, with D unclear. CDR3 size: 16 residues. Trimming removed 7 bases from V and 0 bases from J, with 17 bases in between. CDR1 is SGDLS, CDR2 YYNGEE, per germline. This CDR3 reads CASSPSVAFSGNTIYF. CDR3 bases: TGTGCCAGCTCCCCGAGCGTGGCTTTCTCTGGAAACACCATATATTTT.

The genes are TRBV5-4 and TRBJ1-4; D remains ambiguous. Germline lookup yields CDR1 SGHNT and CDR2 YYREEE (reference sequence). There are 14 residues in the CDR3. The V gene lost 0 bases and the J gene lost 8 bases, with 11 bases spanning the gap. The CDR3 DNA reads TGTGCCAGCAGCTTGGCCGGGTTAGGGGAAAAACTGTTTTTT. Residues: CASSLAGLGEKLFF.

The CDR3 DNA reads as TGTGCCAGCATCATGGAAAGCGGCTACAATGAGCAGTTCTTC. It codes for CASIMESGYNEQFF. The chain has TRBV2 and TRBJ2-1; the D gene is possibly TRBD2 (5 bases). Germline V CDR1 and CDR2: SNHLY, FYNNEI. CDR3 length: 14 amino acids. Trimming shortened V by 7 bases and J by 3 bases, and 13 bases separated the two germline ends.